The clone carrying this TCR beta chain was seen just once. The data derive from a study of STAT5B mutations in CD4+ large granular lymphocyte leukemia. The ends lost 0 bases at V and 2 bases at J; junction bases unmatched: 3. The CDR3 spans 16 residues. Germline V CDR1 and CDR2: SGHAT, FQNNGV. Healthy controls were blood donor buffy coats. Sequencing used immunoSEQ multiplex PCR; TCRdb keeps in-frame clones, though not all of them. This sample yields some 45,000 clones, of which 80% to 90% are seen a single time; 2.6% belongs to the top ten. The chain links TRBV11-2 to TRBJ2-7; 11 bases are shared with TRBD2. The sample taken for sequencing was CD4+ T cells from blood buffy coats. The receptor's source is a human donor in good health. CDR3 DNA sequence: TGTGCCAGCAGCTTAGATGGTAGCGGGAGGGCCTACGAGCAGTACTTC. Protein product: CASSLDGSGRAYEQYF.